Reported below is one T cell receptor beta chain. These data originate in a study of Graves' ophthalmopathy and Graves' hyperthyroidism. Study information: Pretreatment peripheral blood was obtained at initial diagnosis.

Beta-chain TCR CDR3 regions were amplified from RNA transcripts. Second-round multiplex PCR came after first-round RT-PCR with HTBI primers. TCRdb recomputed calls from the multiplex PCR reads with MiXCR, one row per CDR3 protein. Of roughly 410,000 distinct CDR3 sequences listed, 15% are singletons. CDR1 and CDR2 from the germline V gene are MNHNS and SASEGT. CDR3 length equals 15 residues. Trimming cost V 1 base and J 6 bases; bases outside gene matches: 3. The stable label applied to hyperthyroidism with no ophthalmopathy within 18 months of follow-up. Establishment of the diagnosis relied upon clinical symptoms, serum thyroxine, TRAb, thyroid ultrasound and orbital computed tomography.

This clonotype was obtained from a woman between 18 and 30 years old with stable Graves' hyperthyroidism. The genes are TRBV6-1 and TRBJ2-1; 10 bases agree with TRBD2. The sequencing input was peripheral blood. The CDR3 sequence is CASSEEAGGPNEQFF. The CDR3 DNA reads TGTGCCAGCAGTGAAGAAGCGGGGGGGCCCAATGAGCAGTTCTTC.